Listed here are 19 T cell receptor beta chains from one sample, sequenced in a study of OX40 agonist ivuxolimab in advanced cancers. Data came from immunoSEQ multiplex PCR; TCRdb stores just in-frame clones and leaves some out. The sample comprises 90,000 to 100,000 clones, roughly 80% of which are singletons, and about 1.6% rests with the top ten. The specimen comprised CD4+ or CD8+ T cells sorted from blood, sampled in a trial of the OX40 agonist ivuxolimab. These receptors were collected from an adult with an advanced solid tumor such as melanoma, head and neck, liver or kidney cancer.

The chain uses TRBV4-3 and TRBJ1-1, with D possibly being TRBD1 (5 bases). V gave up 4 bases and J gave up 11 bases, with 20 bases separating them. Per germline, CDR1 LGHNA and CDR2 YSLEER. The CDR3 consists of 14 residues. CDR3: CASSRGTVPATAFF. DNA for the CDR3: TGCGCCAGCAGCCGGGGGACCGTGCCAGCTACGGCTTTCTTT.

The CDR3 DNA reads as TGCAGCGTTGATTTCGGTAAAGGCTACACCTTC. Amino acids: CSVDFGKGYTF. The chain links TRBV29-1 to TRBJ1-2; no firm D call. The CDR3 spans 11 residues. V was trimmed by 3 bases and J by 8 bases, leaving 10 bases between them. Germline CDR1 reads SQVTM; CDR2 reads ANQGSEA.

The rearrangement links TRBV5-1 to TRBJ1-2; D might be TRBD1 (6 bases). CDR3 length: 15 amino acids. CDR1 SGHRS and CDR2 YFSETQ come from the germline V gene. V lost 6 bases and J lost 2, with 17 bases in between. The CDR3 region has the DNA TGCGCCAGCACCGCAATGGGGGGCGAGAACTATGGCTACACCTTC. Encoded protein: CASTAMGGENYGYTF.

This clone was detected only a few times. This chain joins TRBV7-3 and TRBJ1-1; possible D gene TRBD1, 6 bases. The CDR3 runs 13 residues. Between the trimmed V and J ends, which lost 1 base and 4 bases, there was a span of 7 bases. The germline V gene encodes CDR1 SGHTA and CDR2 FQGTGA. The CDR3 loop reads CASSLNRVTEAFF. The DNA for the CDR3 is TGTGCCAGCAGCTTAAACAGGGTCACTGAAGCTTTCTTT.

This chain connects TRBV5-1 to TRBJ2-3; D not certain. The CDR3 loop spans 12 amino acids. V was shortened by 4 bases and J by 2 bases, with 5 bases between the two germline ends. CDR1 and CDR2 from the germline V gene are SGHRS and YFSETQ. CDR3 protein: CASSPTTDTQYF. The CDR3 DNA reads TGCGCCAGCAGCCCTACCACAGATACGCAGTATTTT.

The chain employs TRBV5-1 and TRBJ2-3, with TRBD2 matching 9 bases. In germline, CDR1 is SGHRS, CDR2 YFSETQ. The V segment lost 3 bases and the J segment 0 bases; nucleotides outside the gene matches: 2. The CDR3 has 15 residues. CDR3: CASSSTSGSTDTQYF. In DNA, the CDR3 is TGCGCCAGCAGCTCCACTAGCGGGAGCACAGATACGCAGTATTTT.

The chain couples TRBV5-1 to TRBJ2-1, with 7 bases fitting TRBD1. J lost 5 bases, V lost 5 bases, and 7 bases had no gene match. Germline values: CDR1 SGHRS, CDR2 YFSETQ. The length of the CDR3 is 14 residues. In nucleotides, the CDR3 is TGCGCCAGCAGAATCGGGACAGCGAACAATGAGCAGTTCTTC. Its protein is CASRIGTANNEQFF. Looking up the rest from reference TRBV5-1 and TRBJ2-1 gives the full variable domain: KAGVTQTPRYLIKTRGQQVTLSCSPISGHRSVSWYQQTPGQGLQFLFEYFSETQRNKGNFPGRFSGRQFSNSRSEMNVSTLELGDSALYLCASRIGTANNEQFFGPGTRLTVL.

Here the CDR3 reads CASTFTPTGLNEQFF. CDR3 coding DNA: TGTGCCAGCACCTTTACGCCGACAGGGTTGAATGAGCAGTTCTTC. The chain has TRBV11-2 and TRBJ2-1; 7 bases are a match to TRBD1. Germline assignment: CDR1 SGHAT and CDR2 FQNNGV. The CDR3 runs 15 residues. V was clipped by 7 bases and J by 7 bases; unmatched bases: 13.

This chain links TRBV19 with TRBJ2-1; 8 bases match TRBD2. The CDR3 sequence is 15 residues long. V shed 1 base, J shed 8 bases, and the junction held 7 bases outside the gene matches. Germline values: CDR1 LNHDA, CDR2 SQIVND (reference sequence). The CDR3, as DNA: TGTGCCAGTAGTATAGGAGCGGGAGCGTCTGATGAGCAGTTCTTC. The encoded protein is CASSIGAGASDEQFF.

The chain has TRBV5-1 and TRBJ2-2, with D uncertain. The CDR3 is 15 amino acids. V lost 0 bases to trimming and J lost 0 bases, with 6 bases between them. Germline loops: CDR1 SGHRS, CDR2 YFSETQ. The DNA of the CDR3 is TGCGCCAGCAGCTTGGACCGGACGAACACCGGGGAGCTGTTTTTT. It codes for CASSLDRTNTGELFF.

This chain joins TRBV18 and TRBJ1-5; D is unclear. CDR1 and CDR2 (germline): KGHSH, LQKENI. The CDR3 contains 14 residues. V lost 5 bases and J 0 bases, leaving 8 bases between the germline ends. CDR3 sequence (DNA): TGTGCCAGCTCAGGCAGGAGTAGCAATCAGCCCCAGCATTTT. As protein: CASSGRSSNQPQHF.

The V and J genes are TRBV18 and TRBJ2-1; 7 positions agree with TRBD1. The germline CDR1 and CDR2 sequences are KGHSH and LQKENI. This CDR3 has 16 residues. Trimming took 2 bases from V and 0 from J; bases not matched to a gene: 4. Here the CDR3 reads CASSPSTGSSYNEQFF. The CDR3 nucleotides are TGTGCCAGCTCACCATCGACAGGGAGCTCCTACAATGAGCAGTTCTTC.

This sequence joins TRBV13 and TRBJ2-2, with a possible D match to TRBD1 (6 bases). Trimming shortened V by 3 bases and J by 1 base, and 12 bases separated the two germline ends. The CDR3 has 16 residues. The germline CDR1 and CDR2 sequences are PRHDT and FYEKMQ (reference sequence). CDR3 in amino acids: CASSFAPGQNTGELFF. The CDR3 bases are TGTGCCAGCAGCTTCGCTCCGGGACAGAACACCGGGGAGCTGTTTTTT.

V and J are TRBV7-2 and TRBJ2-2, with D uncertain. V lost 5 bases to trimming and J lost 4 bases, with 14 bases between them. CDR1 is SGHTA and CDR2 is FQGNSA in the germline V gene. The length of the CDR3 is 15 residues. CDR3 DNA sequence: TGTGCCAGCAGCCCTCCCCCACCGGTCACCGGGGAGCTGTTTTTT. Protein sequence: CASSPPPPVTGELFF.

This clone was seen more than once but under ten times. The junction departs from the called germline gene at one end, perhaps through a read error. V and J are TRBV2 and TRBJ2-7; 9 bases are shared with TRBD1. This CDR3 has 12 residues. The germline V gene has CDR1 SNHLY and CDR2 FYNNEI. The CDR3 region is CASSETRDRDHF. CDR3 coding DNA: TGTGCCAGCAGTGAAACCCGGGACAGGGATCACTTC.

V and J are TRBV5-4 and TRBJ2-5, with a weak D call TRBD2 (6 bases). The CDR3 is 14 amino acids. Per the germline V gene, CDR1 is SGHNT and CDR2 is YYREEE (reference sequence). Between the trimmed V and J ends, which lost 1 base and 4 bases, there was a span of 11 bases. Written as DNA, the CDR3 is TGTGCCAGCAGCTTGAAGGGGAGGCTAGAGACCCAGTACTTC. Residues: CASSLKGRLETQYF.

The rearrangement links TRBV9 to TRBJ2-3, with D possibly TRBD2 on 5 matching bases. This CDR3 comprises 15 residues. In germline, CDR1 is SGDLS, CDR2 YYNGEE. V was clipped by 5 bases and J by 0 bases, with 13 bases between them. In DNA form, the CDR3 reads TGTGCCAGCAGTCCACTTAGCGCAAGCACAGATACGCAGTATTTT. Protein: CASSPLSASTDTQYF.

The chain combines TRBV4-3 with TRBJ1-2, with 7 bases aligning to TRBD1. Per germline, CDR1 LGHNA and CDR2 YSLEER. V trimming: 2 bases; J trimming: 2 bases; junction bases outside the gene matches: 11. The CDR3 loop spans 17 amino acids. The CDR3 sequence: CASSQNSNPGGNYGYTF. The CDR3 DNA follows: TGCGCCAGCAGCCAAAACTCCAATCCAGGGGGGAACTATGGCTACACCTTC.

The V call is TRBV4-2, the J call TRBJ1-2; TRBD1 aligns across 8 bases. The CDR3 contains 18 residues. Germline CDR1 and CDR2: LGHNA and YNFKEQ. V was clipped by 4 bases and J by 6 bases; unmatched bases: 19. The CDR3 DNA reads as TGTGCCAGCAGCCGAAGAGGAGGACAGGGTCATCTCCCAGATGGCTACACCTTC. It yields the protein CASSRRGGQGHLPDGYTF.